This T cell receptor beta chain was recorded in a study of T-cell reconstitution after alpha-beta-depleted transplantation in children. Study results and caveats: One year after transplant, T-cell counts and diversity came mostly from newly produced T cells. As was reported, about two months after transplant, alpha-beta T cells came from several hundred expanded graft clones. The high TCRbeta diversity at day 60 in some patients came from surviving recipient T cells and thymic progenitors.

This CDR3 has 14 residues. The V and J ends lost 6 bases and 7 bases, in that order; junction bases with no gene match: 7. From germline, CDR1 is SNHLY and CDR2 FYNNEI. On this clonotype: Antigen specificity is unknown.

A TCRbeta library incorporating unique molecular identifiers was prepared. A single record per CDR3 protein comes from TCRdb applying MiXCR to the PCR reads. The sample records 700,000 or so distinct CDR3 sequences, 13% being singletons. This chain joins TRBV2 and TRBJ1-4; 8 positions agree with TRBD1. Source: PBMCs, taken before TCRalphabeta/CD19-depleted stem cell transplant. The clonotype originates from a girl aged 2 to 10 with congenital amegakaryocytic thrombocytopenia, due to receive a stem cell transplant. The CDR3 region has the DNA TGTGCCAGCAGATCAACAGGGGGAGCTGAAAAACTGTTTTTT. It encodes CASRSTGGAEKLFF. The variable domain in full, completed from reference TRBV2 and TRBJ1-4, reads EPEVTQTPSHQVTQMGQEVILRCVPISNHLYFYWYRQILGQKVEFLVSFYNNEISEKSEIFDDQFSVERPDGSNFTLKIRSTKLEDSAMYFCASRSTGGAEKLFFGSGTQLSVL.